The 2 T cell receptor beta chains in this list originate from one sample, sequenced in a study of shared clonotypes between healthy human individuals. Only CD45RO-negative cells positively selected for CCR7 counted as naive CD8 cells, so terminally differentiated effector memory CD45RA+ cells were excluded. TCRdb keeps only in-frame clones here, not all; method: immunoSEQ multiplex PCR. The table includes millions of clones, around 96% detected once. The sample taken for sequencing was naive CD8+ T cells sorted from blood. Receptors were obtained from a man aged 18 to 30 in good health.

The chain combines TRBV27 with TRBJ2-7; 11 nucleotides match TRBD2. V gave up 6 bases and J gave up 6 bases; unmatched junction bases: 7. The CDR3 length is 14 residues. Germline CDR1 and CDR2: MNHEY and SMNVEV (reference sequence). The DNA for the CDR3 is TGTGCCAGCAGAGAACTAGCGGGAGTGAGCGAGCAGTACTTC. Encoded protein: CASRELAGVSEQYF.

The gene calls are TRBV9 and TRBJ2-2, with a tentative D call TRBD2 (5 bases). The CDR3 contains 16 residues. V gave up 4 bases and J gave up 7 bases, with 20 bases separating them. Germline CDR1 is SGDLS and CDR2 is YYNGEE. CDR3 DNA: TGTGCCAGCAGCCCCTGGGATAGCGTATCATTCGGGGAGCTGTTTTTT. This codes for CASSPWDSVSFGELFF. Full variable domain (rest looked up from reference TRBV9 and TRBJ2-2): DSGVTQTPKHLITATGQRVTLRCSPRSGDLSVYWYQQSLDQGLQFLIQYYNGEERAKGNILERFSAQQFPDLHSELNLSSLELGDSALYFCASSPWDSVSFGELFFGEGSRLTVL.